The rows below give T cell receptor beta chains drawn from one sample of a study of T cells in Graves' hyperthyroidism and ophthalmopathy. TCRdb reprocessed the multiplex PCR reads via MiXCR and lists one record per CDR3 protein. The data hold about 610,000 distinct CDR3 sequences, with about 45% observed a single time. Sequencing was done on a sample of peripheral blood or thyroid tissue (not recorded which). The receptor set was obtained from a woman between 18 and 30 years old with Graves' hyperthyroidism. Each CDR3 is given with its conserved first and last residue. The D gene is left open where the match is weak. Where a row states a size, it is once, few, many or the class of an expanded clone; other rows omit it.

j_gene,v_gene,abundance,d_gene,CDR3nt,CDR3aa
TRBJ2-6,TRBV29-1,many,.,TGCAGCGTTGAAGCGAGGGGGGGGAGGGGGAGCTCTGGGGCCAACGTCCTGACTTTC,CSVEARGGRGSSGANVLTF
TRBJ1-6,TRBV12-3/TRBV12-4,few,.,TGTGCCAGCAGTTCCCGGGACCGTACCGATAATTCACCCCTCCACTTT,CASSSRDRTDNSPLHF
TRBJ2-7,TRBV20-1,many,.,TGCAGTGCTGTCGGGGGTAGCGGCTACGAGCAGTACTTC,CSAVGGSGYEQYF
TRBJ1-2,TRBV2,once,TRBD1,TGTGCCATCAGTGGTCCGACAGGGGGGGGCTATGGCTACACCTTC,CAISGPTGGGYGYTF
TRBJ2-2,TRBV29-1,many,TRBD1,TGCAGCTCAGGACAGGGGGGTACCGGGGAGCTGTTTTTT,CSSGQGGTGELFF
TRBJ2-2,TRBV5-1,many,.,TGCGCCAGCAGCTTGGTTGGTTTCCCGGCCCGCACCGGGGAGCTGTTTTTT,CASSLVGFPARTGELFF
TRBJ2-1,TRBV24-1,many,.,TGTGCCACCAGTGTAGGGTACCCGAATGAGCAGTTCTTC,CATSVGYPNEQFF
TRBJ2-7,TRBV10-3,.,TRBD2,TGTGCCATCAGTGAGTCGGGGACTAGCGGGAGATACGAGCAGTACTTC,CAISESGTSGRYEQYF
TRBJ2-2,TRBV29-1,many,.,TGCAGCGTTGAGAACGCGCGGGGCACCGGGGAGCTGTTTTTT,CSVENARGTGELFF
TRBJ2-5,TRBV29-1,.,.,TGCAGCGTCGCGGACCATGAGACCCAGTACTTC,CSVADHETQYF
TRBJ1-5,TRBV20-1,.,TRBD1,TGCAGTGCTATAGAGACCCCCGGGACAGCGGACGGTCAGCCCCAGCATTTT,CSAIETPGTADGQPQHF
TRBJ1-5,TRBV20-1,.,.,TGCAGTCGAGGGACGGGGTATAGCAATCAGCCCCAGCATTTT,CSRGTGYSNQPQHF
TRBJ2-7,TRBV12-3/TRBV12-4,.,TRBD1,TGTGCCAGCAGTTTTTACGGGACAGGCGCTTCCTACGAGCAGTACTTC,CASSFYGTGASYEQYF
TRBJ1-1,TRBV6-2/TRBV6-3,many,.,TGTGCCAGCAGCCCGGGGAGGGGGGGCACTGAAGCTTTCTTT,CASSPGRGGTEAFF
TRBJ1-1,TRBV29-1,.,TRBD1,TGCAGCGTTGTAGGGGGCGGGACAGACGGTGGCACTGAAGCTTTCTTT,CSVVGGGTDGGTEAFF
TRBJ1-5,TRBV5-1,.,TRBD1,TGCGCCAGCAGCCTATCGGGACAGGGGGCCCTCTATAGCAATCAGCCCCAGCATTTT,CASSLSGQGALYSNQPQHF
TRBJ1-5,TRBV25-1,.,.,TGTGCCAGCGTAGGATGGGGGGGTTCCCAGCCCCAGCATTTT,CASVGWGGSQPQHF
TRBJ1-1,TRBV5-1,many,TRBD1,TGCGCCAGCAGCACGGGGGACAGGGAAAAGAACACTGAAGCTTTCTTT,CASSTGDREKNTEAFF
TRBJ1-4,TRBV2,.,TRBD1,TGTGCCAGCAGCGCACGGACAGGAGAAAAACTGTTTTTT,CASSARTGEKLFF
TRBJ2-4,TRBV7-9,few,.,TGTGCCAGCAGCTCGGAAGAGTTGGCCAAAAACATTCAGTACTTC,CASSSEELAKNIQYF
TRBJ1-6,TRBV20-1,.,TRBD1,TGCAGTGCCAACAGGCACGCGGGAGGGGGCAATTCACCCCTCCACTTT,CSANRHAGGGNSPLHF
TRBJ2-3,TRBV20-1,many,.,TGCAGTGGGTGGGACTTGCCAGATACGCAGTATTTT,CSGWDLPDTQYF